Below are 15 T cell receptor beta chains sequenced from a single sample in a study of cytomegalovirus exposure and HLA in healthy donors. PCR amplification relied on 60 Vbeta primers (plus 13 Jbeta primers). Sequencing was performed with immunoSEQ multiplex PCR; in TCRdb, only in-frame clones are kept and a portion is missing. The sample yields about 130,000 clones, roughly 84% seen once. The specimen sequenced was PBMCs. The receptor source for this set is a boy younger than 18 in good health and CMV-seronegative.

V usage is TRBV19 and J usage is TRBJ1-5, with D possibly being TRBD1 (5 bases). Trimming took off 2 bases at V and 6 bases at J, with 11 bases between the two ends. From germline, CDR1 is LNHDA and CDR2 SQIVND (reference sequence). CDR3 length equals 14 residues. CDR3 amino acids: CASSIPGRGQPQHF. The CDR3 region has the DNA TGTGCCAGTAGTATACCAGGGCGTGGTCAGCCCCAGCATTTT.

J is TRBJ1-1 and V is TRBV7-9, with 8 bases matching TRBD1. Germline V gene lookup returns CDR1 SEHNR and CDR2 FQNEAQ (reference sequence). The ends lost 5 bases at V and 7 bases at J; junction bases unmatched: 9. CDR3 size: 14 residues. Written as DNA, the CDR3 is TGTGCCAGCAGCAAGCAGGGGGCTTTAGGTGAAGCTTTCTTT. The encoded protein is CASSKQGALGEAFF. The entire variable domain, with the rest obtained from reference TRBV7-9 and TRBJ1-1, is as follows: DTGVSQNPRHKITKRGQNVTFRCDPISEHNRLYWYRQTLGQGPEFLTYFQNEAQLEKSRLLSDRFSAERPKGSFSTLEIQRTEQGDSAMYLCASSKQGALGEAFFGQGTRLTVV.

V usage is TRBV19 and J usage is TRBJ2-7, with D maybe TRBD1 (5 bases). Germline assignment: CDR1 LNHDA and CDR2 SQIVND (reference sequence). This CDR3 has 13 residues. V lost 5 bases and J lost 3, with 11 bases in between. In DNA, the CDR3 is TGTGCCAGTAGTTCGACAGAGAACTACGAGCAGTACTTC. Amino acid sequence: CASSSTENYEQYF.

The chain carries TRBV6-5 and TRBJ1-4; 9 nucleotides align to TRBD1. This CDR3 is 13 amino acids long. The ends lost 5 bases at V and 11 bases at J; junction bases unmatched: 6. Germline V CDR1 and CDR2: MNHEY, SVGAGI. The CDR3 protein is CASSQTQGAKLFF. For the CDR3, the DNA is TGTGCCAGCAGTCAAACACAGGGGGCGAAACTGTTTTTT.

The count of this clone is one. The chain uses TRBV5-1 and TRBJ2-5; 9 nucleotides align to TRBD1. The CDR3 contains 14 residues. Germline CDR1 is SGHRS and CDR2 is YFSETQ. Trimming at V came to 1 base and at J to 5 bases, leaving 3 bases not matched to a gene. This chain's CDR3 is CASSLRTGEETQYF. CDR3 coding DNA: TGCGCCAGCAGCTTGAGGACAGGGGAGGAGACCCAGTACTTC.

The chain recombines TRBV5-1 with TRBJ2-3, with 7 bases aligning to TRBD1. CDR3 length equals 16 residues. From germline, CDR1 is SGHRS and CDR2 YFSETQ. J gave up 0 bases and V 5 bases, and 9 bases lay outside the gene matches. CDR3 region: CASRGYGTASTDTQYF. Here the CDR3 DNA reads TGCGCCAGCAGAGGGTACGGGACAGCTAGCACAGATACGCAGTATTTT.

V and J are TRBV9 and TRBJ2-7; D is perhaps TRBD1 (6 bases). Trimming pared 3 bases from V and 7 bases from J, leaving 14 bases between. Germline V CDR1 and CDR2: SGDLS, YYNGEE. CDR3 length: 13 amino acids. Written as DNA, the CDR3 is TGTGCCAGCAGCGGGCACACAGGGAGTGAGCAGTACTTC. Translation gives CASSGHTGSEQYF.

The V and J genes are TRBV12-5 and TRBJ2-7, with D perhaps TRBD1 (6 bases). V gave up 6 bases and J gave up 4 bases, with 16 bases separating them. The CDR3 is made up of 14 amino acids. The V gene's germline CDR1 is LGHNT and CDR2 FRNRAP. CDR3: CASGPQGPVYEQYF. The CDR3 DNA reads TGTGCTAGTGGCCCCCAGGGGCCAGTTTACGAGCAGTACTTC.

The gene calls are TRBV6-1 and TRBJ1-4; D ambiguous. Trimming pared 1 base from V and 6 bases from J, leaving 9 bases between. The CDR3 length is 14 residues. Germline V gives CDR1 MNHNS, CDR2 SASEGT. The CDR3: CASSEGRGYEKLFF. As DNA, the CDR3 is TGTGCCAGCAGTGAAGGACGGGGTTATGAAAAACTGTTTTTT.

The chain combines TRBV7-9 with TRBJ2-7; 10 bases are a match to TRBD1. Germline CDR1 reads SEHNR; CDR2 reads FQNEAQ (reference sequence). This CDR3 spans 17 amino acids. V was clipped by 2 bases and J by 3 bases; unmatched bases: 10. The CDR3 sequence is CASSLWGDRGGYYEQYF. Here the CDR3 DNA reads TGTGCCAGCAGCTTATGGGGGGACAGGGGCGGATACTACGAGCAGTACTTC. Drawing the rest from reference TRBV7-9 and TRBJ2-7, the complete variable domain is DTGVSQNPRHKITKRGQNVTFRCDPISEHNRLYWYRQTLGQGPEFLTYFQNEAQLEKSRLLSDRFSAERPKGSFSTLEIQRTEQGDSAMYLCASSLWGDRGGYYEQYFGPGTRLTVT.

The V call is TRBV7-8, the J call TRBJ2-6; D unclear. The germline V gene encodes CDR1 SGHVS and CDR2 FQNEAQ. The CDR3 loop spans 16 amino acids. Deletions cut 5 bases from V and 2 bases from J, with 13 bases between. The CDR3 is CASSPSLFTGANVLTF. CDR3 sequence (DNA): TGTGCCAGCAGCCCAAGCCTGTTCACTGGGGCCAACGTCCTGACTTTC.

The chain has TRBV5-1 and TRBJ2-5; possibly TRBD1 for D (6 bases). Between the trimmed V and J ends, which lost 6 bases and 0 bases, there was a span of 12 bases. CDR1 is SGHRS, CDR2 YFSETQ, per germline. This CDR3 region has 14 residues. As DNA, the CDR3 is TGCGCCAGCACGGGACAAAAGTACCAAGAGACCCAGTACTTC. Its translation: CASTGQKYQETQYF.

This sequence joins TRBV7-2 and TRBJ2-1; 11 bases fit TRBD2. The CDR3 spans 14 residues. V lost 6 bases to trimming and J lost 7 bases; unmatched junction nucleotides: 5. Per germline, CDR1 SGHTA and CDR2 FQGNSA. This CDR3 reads CASRGTSGVNEQFF. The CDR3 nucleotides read TGTGCCAGCAGGGGGACTAGCGGAGTAAATGAGCAGTTCTTC.

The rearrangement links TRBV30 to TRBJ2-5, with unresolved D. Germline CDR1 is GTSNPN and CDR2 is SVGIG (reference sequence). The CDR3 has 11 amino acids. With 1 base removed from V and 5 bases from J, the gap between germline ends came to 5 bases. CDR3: CAWSDRETQYF. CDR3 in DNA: TGTGCCTGGAGTGACCGGGAGACCCAGTACTTC.

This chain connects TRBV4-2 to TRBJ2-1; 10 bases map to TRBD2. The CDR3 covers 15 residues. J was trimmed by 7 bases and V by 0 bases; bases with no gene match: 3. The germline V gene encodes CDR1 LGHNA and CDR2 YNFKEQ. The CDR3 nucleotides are TGTGCCAGCAGCCAAGAAGCGGGAGGGCCAAATGAGCAGTTCTTC. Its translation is CASSQEAGGPNEQFF.